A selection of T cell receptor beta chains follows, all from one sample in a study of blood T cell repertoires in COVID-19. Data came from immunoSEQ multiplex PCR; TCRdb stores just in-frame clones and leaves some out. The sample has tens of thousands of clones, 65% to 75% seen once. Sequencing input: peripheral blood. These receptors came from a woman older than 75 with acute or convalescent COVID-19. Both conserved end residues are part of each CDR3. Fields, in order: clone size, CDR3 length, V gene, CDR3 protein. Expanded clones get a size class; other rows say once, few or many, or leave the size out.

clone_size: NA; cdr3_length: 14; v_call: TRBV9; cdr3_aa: CASSVGNSAGEQYF
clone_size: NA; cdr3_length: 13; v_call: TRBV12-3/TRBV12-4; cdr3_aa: CASSPDRVREQFF
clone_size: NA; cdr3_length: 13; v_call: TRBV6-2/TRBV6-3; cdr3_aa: CASSQDRAQPQHF
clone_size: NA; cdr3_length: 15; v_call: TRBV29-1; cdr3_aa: CSVEDPGYGSNEQFF
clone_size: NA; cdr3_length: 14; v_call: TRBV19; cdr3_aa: CASRYRGGTQPQHF
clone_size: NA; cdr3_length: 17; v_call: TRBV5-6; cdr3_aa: CASSEWTSGRIWNEQFF
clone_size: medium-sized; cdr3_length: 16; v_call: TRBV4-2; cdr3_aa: CASSPRGLAGGNEQFF
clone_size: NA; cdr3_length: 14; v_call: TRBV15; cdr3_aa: CATSRLAGEYEQYF
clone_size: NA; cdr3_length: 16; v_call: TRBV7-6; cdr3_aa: CASSFIGDQGGETQYF
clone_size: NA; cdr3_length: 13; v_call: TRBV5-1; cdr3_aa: CASSLAGATEAFF
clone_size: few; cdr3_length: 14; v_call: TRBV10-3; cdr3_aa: CAISESTGTDTQYF
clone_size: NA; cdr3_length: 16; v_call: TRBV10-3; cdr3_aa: CAISELGQSSYNEQFF
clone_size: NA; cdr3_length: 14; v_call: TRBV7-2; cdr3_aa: CASSFLATSREQYF
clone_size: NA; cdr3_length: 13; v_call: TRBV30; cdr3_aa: CAWSRYAHRPQHF
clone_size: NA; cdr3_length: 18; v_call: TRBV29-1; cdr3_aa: CSAKGTSGEREAYNEQFF
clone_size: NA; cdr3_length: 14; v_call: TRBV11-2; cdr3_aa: CASSSQGVTYEQYF
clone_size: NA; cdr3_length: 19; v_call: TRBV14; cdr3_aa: CASSQGRDYLMASTDTQYF
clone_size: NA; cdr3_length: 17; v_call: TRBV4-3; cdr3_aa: CASSPSADQGTDHGYTF
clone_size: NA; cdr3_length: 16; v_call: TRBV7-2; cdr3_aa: CASSRMRIGGNSPLHF
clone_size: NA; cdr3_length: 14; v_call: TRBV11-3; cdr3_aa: CASSSGTANTEAFF
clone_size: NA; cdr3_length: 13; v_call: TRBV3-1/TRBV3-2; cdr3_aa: CASSQFRGYEQYF
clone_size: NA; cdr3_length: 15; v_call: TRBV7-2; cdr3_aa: CASSLDTSGIGEQYF
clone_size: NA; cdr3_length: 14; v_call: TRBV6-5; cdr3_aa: CASSRDSMTGELFF
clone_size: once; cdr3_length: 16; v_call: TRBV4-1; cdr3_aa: CASSQVFLAGVTEQFF
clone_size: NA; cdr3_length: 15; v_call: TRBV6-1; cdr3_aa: CASSELQVSGNTIYF
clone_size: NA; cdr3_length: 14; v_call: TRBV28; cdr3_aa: CASSFRLDGYTQYF
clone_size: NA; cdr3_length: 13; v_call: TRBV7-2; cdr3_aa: CASSLTGNTEAFF